The clone carrying this T cell receptor beta chain was recorded a few times. Its antigen is undetermined. The germline V gene encodes CDR1 SGHTA and CDR2 FQGNSA. Trimming shortened V by 11 bases and J by 0 bases, and 22 bases separated the two germline ends. The CDR3 consists of 16 residues. TCRdb's copy holds only in-frame clones and misses some; the assay was immunoSEQ multiplex PCR. The data contain 60,000 to 75,000 clones, around 82% of them seen just once; the ten biggest clones take up around 8%. The source of the sample is a study of OX40 agonist ivuxolimab in advanced cancers. In the study overall: Under the entry rules, prior anti-PD-1, anti-PD-L1 or anti-CTLA-4 therapy was allowed, and around 40% had some. Study-wide results and limits: The study found that CD8+ T cells averaged more expanded clones than CD4+.

The sequences come from CD4+ or CD8+ T cells sorted from blood, collected in a trial of the OX40 agonist ivuxolimab. The rearrangement uses TRBV7-2 and TRBJ1-2; the D gene is possibly TRBD1 (5 bases). The receptor comes from an adult with an advanced solid tumor such as melanoma, head and neck, liver or kidney cancer. As DNA, the CDR3 is TGTGCCGCCACTGAACCGGGACGGATTCCTAACTATGGCTACACCTTC. Translation: CAATEPGRIPNYGYTF.